This T cell receptor (beta chain) was profiled in a study of blood T cell repertoires in COVID-19. Study in general: The origin of the acute and convalescent COVID-19 samples was the United States, Italy and Spain. PBMCs, B-cell-depleted T cells, or T cells were the source of the cDNA or gDNA that made up the material.

Source study methods: Cell counts per sample came from amplifying reference gene primers. Measured with immunoSEQ multiplex PCR; TCRdb has only the in-frame clones, and not every one. That table gives V, J and clone size, and the DNA gave D and trimming. The top ten clones hold roughly 3% of a sample with 240,000 or so clones, approximately 83% of them seen once. The CDR3 loop spans 18 amino acids. From germline, CDR1 is LGHDT and CDR2 YNNKEL (reference sequence). The V gene end was trimmed by 2 bases and the J gene end by 8 bases; junction bases not matched to a gene: 13. The clonotype was recovered from a woman in her thirties who had recovered from COVID-19. The sample taken for sequencing was peripheral blood. This chain links TRBV3-1 (or the pseudogene TRBV3-2) with TRBJ1-4; 11 bases match TRBD1. Here the CDR3 DNA reads TGTGCCAGCAGCCAATCCGGGACAGGGGGTACTTTGGGGGAAAAACTGTTTTTT. This encodes CASSQSGTGGTLGEKLFF.